Each of the 8 T cell receptor beta chains below was sequenced from the same sample in a study of T cells after yellow fever vaccination. TCRdb re-called the 5' RACE reads through MiXCR, storing one row per CDR3 protein. The table includes some 350,000 distinct CDR3 sequences, roughly 4% detected once. This specimen was PBMCs, taken 5 days after the yellow fever booster vaccination. Receptors originate from a man younger than 35 who received the YFV17D yellow fever vaccine.

CDR3 nucleotides: TGCGCCAGCAGCTTGGGAAGGGCCCTAACCTACGAGCAGTACTTC. Translated: CASSLGRALTYEQYF. V and J are TRBV5-1 and TRBJ2-7; D is uncertain. Germline lookup yields CDR1 SGHRS and CDR2 YFSETQ. The germline V and J ends were trimmed by 0 bases and 2 bases, with 12 bases remaining between them. The CDR3 has 15 residues.

There are a few counts of this clonotype. The genes are TRBV9 and TRBJ2-7, with TRBD1 matching 8 bases. V was pared by 3 bases and J by 5 bases, with 4 bases of the junction left unmatched. Germline V gives CDR1 SGDLS, CDR2 YYNGEE. This CDR3 comprises 13 residues. The CDR3 region has the DNA TGTGCCAGCAGCGCAACAGGGGGGCACGAGCAGTACTTC. This sequence encodes CASSATGGHEQYF.

This clonotype was recorded once. V gene TRBV4-3 combines with J gene TRBJ1-1; no firm D call. V lost 0 bases, J lost 5 bases, and 10 bases lay in between. Germline CDR1 LGHNA, CDR2 YSLEER. The CDR3 runs to 14 residues. The DNA of the CDR3 is TGCGCCAGCAGCCAAGATTTCGGGGTGACTGAAGCTTTCTTT. This translates into CASSQDFGVTEAFF.

The genes are TRBV7-8 and TRBJ2-5, with 7 bases lining up with TRBD1. J lost 5 bases, V lost 5 bases, and 20 bases had no gene match. CDR1 SGHVS and CDR2 FQNEAQ come from the germline V gene. This CDR3 spans 18 amino acids. The CDR3 region is CASSGTLGGGDLLETQYF. The CDR3 DNA reads TGTGCCAGCAGCGGCACGCTAGGGGGCGGCGACCTCCTGGAGACCCAGTACTTC.

This clonotype was seen a handful of times. V usage is TRBV5-6 and J usage is TRBJ2-4; D gene unclear. This CDR3 is built from 15 residues. V dropped 1 base and J dropped 4 bases, with 12 bases sitting between them. CDR1 SGHDT and CDR2 YYEEEE come from the germline V gene. This CDR3 reads CASSLTQTIKNIQYF. In DNA, the CDR3 is TGTGCCAGCAGCTTGACACAGACGATAAAAAACATTCAGTACTTC.

This clonotype appeared many times. The chain employs TRBV20-1 and TRBJ2-1; D is possibly TRBD2 (5 bases). This CDR3 has 14 amino acids. CDR1 is DFQATT and CDR2 is SNEGSKA in the germline V gene (reference sequence). V was clipped by 6 bases and J by 5 bases, with 17 bases between them. The CDR3 DNA reads TGCAGTGCCCCAGATCGCAGCGGTAACAATGAGCAGTTCTTC. Its translation: CSAPDRSGNNEQFF.

J is TRBJ2-2 and V is TRBV30; tentative D call: TRBD1 (6 bases). CDR3 length equals 15 residues. Germline-derived CDR1 and CDR2 are GTSNPN and SVGIG (reference sequence). V was shortened by 5 bases and J by 3 bases, with 16 bases between the two germline ends. The CDR3 DNA reads TGTGCCTGGCTGGGCAGGGGAGCGCACACCGGGGAGCTGTTTTTT. Residues: CAWLGRGAHTGELFF.

This rearrangement joins TRBV9 to TRBJ2-3, with 8 bases that match TRBD2. From germline, CDR1 is SGDLS and CDR2 YYNGEE. The CDR3 loop spans 14 amino acids. The J segment lost 2 bases and the V segment lost 3 bases, leaving 2 bases of the junction unmatched. The CDR3 spells CASSGSGNTDTQYF. DNA for the CDR3: TGTGCCAGCAGCGGTAGCGGGAACACAGATACGCAGTATTTT.